This T cell receptor beta chain appears in the sequencing data of a study of monozygotic twins with inflammatory bowel disease. Reprocessing the 5' RACE reads, TCRdb reports a single entry for every CDR3 protein and omits DNA. This sample contains a few hundred thousand distinct CDR3 sequences. The germline V gene has CDR1 SGHNT and CDR2 YYREEE (reference sequence). The CDR3 covers 16 residues. This receptor was obtained from a human donor with ulcerative colitis or Crohn's disease, or a healthy co-twin of an affected twin (not recorded which). What was sequenced was blood. The chain carries TRBV5-4 and TRBJ2-1; as DNA is missing, the TRBD2 call by TCRdb cannot be tested. CDR3 amino acids: CASSLALAGGRREQFF.